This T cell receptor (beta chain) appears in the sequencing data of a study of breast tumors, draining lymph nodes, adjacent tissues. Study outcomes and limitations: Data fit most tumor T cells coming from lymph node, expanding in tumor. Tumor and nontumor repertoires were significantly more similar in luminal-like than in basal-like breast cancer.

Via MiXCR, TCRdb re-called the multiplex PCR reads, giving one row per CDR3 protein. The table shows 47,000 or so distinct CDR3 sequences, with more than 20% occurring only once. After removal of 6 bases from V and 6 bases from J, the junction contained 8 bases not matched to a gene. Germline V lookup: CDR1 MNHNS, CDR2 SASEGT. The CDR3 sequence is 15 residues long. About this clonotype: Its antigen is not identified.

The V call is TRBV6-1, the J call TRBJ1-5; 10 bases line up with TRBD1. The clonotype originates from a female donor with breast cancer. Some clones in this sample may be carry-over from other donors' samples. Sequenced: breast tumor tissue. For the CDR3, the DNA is TGTGCCAGCAGGGAGGGACAGGGGTTGCCTCAGCCCCAGCATTTT. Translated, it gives CASREGQGLPQPQHF.